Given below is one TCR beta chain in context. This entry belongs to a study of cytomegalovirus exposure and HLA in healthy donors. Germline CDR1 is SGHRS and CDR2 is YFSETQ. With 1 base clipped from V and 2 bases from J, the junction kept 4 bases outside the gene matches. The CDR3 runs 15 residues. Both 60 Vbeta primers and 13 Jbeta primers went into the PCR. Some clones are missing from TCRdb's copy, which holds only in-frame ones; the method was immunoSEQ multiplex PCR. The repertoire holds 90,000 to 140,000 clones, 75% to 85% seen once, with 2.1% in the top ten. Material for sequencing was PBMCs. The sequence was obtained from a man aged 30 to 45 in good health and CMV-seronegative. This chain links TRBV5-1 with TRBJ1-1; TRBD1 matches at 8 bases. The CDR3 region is CASSLSGTGNTEAFF. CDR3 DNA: TGCGCCAGCAGCTTGTCCGGGACAGGAAACACTGAAGCTTTCTTT.